This TCR beta chain came from a study of PD-1 blockade in classical Hodgkin lymphoma. Turning to the study itself: Every 2 weeks, patients got 3 mg/kg intravenous nivolumab.

In every patient, relapse followed autologous stem cell transplantation, while exposure to brentuximab vedotin differed. Germline values: CDR1 ENHRY, CDR2 SYGVKD. V gave up 9 bases and J gave up 2 bases, with 11 bases separating them. The CDR3 totals 13 residues. Findings and limits, study-wide: Reports described newly diagnosed patients as having lower baseline TCR diversity than healthy donors.

In regard to this clone: The antigen is not known.

Measured with immunoSEQ multiplex PCR; TCRdb has only the in-frame clones, and not every one. The data contain tens of thousands of clones, approximately 92% of them singletons. This clonotype was obtained from a human donor with classical Hodgkin lymphoma. The source was peripheral blood mononuclear cells (PBMCs), collected before the second cycle of nivolumab. V is TRBV10-3 and J is TRBJ2-4; the D gene could be TRBD1 or TRBD2 (6 bases each). The CDR3 region is CAIGGDTKNIQYF. For the CDR3, the DNA is TGTGCCATTGGAGGGGACACCAAAAACATTCAGTACTTC.